The clone carrying this TCR beta chain has only a few counts. No alpha-beta pairing information exists for these sequences. Generated by immunoSEQ multiplex PCR, the TCRdb table keeps only in-frame clones and is missing some. This table has about 59,000 clones, roughly 79% appearing once. The record originates from a study of T cells in tuberculosis. For the study at large: The T cells targeted glucose monomycolate, a mycobacterial lipid, via CD1B.

This CDR3 contains 14 residues. Unmatched junction bases numbered 2, after V lost 0 bases and J lost 7 bases. CDR1 is SGHRS and CDR2 is YFSETQ in the germline V gene. Cells were sorted from thawed PBMC rested overnight and stained with GMM-loaded CD1B tetramer, viability dye and anti-CD3. C32 glucose monomycolate from Rhodococcus equi was loaded onto the CD1B tetramers. This TCR came from an adult woman with latent tuberculosis. Sample: CD1b-GMM tetramer-negative cells sorted from PBMCs. The V gene is TRBV5-1, the J gene TRBJ1-2, with 11 bases identical to TRBD1. The CDR3 reads CASSLAGTGGGYTF. CDR3 coding DNA: TGCGCCAGCAGCTTGGCCGGGACAGGGGGTGGCTACACCTTC.